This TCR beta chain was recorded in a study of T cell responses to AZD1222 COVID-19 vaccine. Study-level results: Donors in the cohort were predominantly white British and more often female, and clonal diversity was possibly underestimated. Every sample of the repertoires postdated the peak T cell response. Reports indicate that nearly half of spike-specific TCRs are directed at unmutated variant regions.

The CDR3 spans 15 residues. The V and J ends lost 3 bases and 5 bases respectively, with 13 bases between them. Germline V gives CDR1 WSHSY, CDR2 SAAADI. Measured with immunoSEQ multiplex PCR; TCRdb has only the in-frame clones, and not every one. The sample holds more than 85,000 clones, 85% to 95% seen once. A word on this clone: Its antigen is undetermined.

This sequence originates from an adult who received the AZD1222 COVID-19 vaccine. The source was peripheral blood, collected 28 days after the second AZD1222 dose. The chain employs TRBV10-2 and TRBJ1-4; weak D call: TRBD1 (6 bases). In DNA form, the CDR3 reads TGCGCCAGCAGTGAACGACCTGACAGGAATGAAAAACTGTTTTTT. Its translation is CASSERPDRNEKLFF.